This TCR beta chain was retrieved from a study of blood T cells in healthy people across ages. Notes on the study in general: Estimates of total diversity, which came from one million sequenced T cells, were considered to be underestimates. It was not known whether donors were CMV positive (a possible confounder of expanded clonotype changes).

The use of a sample-barcoded 5' primer and a J-beta primer mix characterized a second PCR of about 6 to 12 cycles. MiXCR, run by TCRdb on the 5' RACE reads, gives a single entry per CDR3 protein. This sample has 1.5 million to 2 million distinct CDR3 sequences, with approximately 28% found just once. Donors were systemically healthy Caucasian individuals from Russia aged 6 to 90 years. Each sample provided at least 5 micrograms of extracted total RNA. This clonotype has a count of ten or more. Its antigen is unidentified. CDR3 length: 11 amino acids. CDR1 and CDR2 (germline): DFQATT, SNEGSKA (reference sequence). With 1 base removed from V and 7 bases from J, the gap between germline ends came to 5 bases.

This chain uses TRBV20-1 with TRBJ2-1, with unresolved D. The receptor was isolated from a woman aged 25 to 39 in good health. Sequencing was carried out using blood. The CDR3 DNA reads TGCAGTGCTAGAGCGAGGAATGAGCAGTTCTTC. Protein product: CSARARNEQFF.